This is a list of T cell receptor beta chains from one sample in a study of blood T cell repertoires in COVID-19. Some clones are missing from TCRdb's copy, which holds only in-frame ones; the method was immunoSEQ multiplex PCR. The table shows more than 65,000 clones, with roughly 80% occurring only once. What was sequenced was peripheral blood. All receptors derive from a woman in her 70s with acute or convalescent COVID-19. The CDR3 runs from the conserved cysteine through the conserved F or W. The order of the fields is CDR3 length, V gene, J gene, D gene, clone size, CDR3 DNA, CDR3 protein. The D gene is left open where the match is weak. Rows give clone size only sometimes, using once, few, many, or a class for an expanded clone.

length: 16
V: TRBV24-1
J: TRBJ2-1
D: -
size: once
DNA: TGTGCCACCAGTGATCCGGACACGCACTCCTACAATGAGCAGTTCTTC
CDR3: CATSDPDTHSYNEQFF

length: 15
V: TRBV5-1
J: TRBJ2-5
D: -
size: few
DNA: TGCGCCAGCAGCTTGGCGGTTCGGGGTGGAGAGACCCAGTACTTC
CDR3: CASSLAVRGGETQYF

length: 13
V: TRBV6-5
J: TRBJ1-2
D: TRBD1
size: -
DNA: TGTGCCAGCAGGACAGGGGGCTTCTATGGCTACACCTTC
CDR3: CASRTGGFYGYTF

length: 15
V: TRBV6-5
J: TRBJ2-6
D: -
size: -
DNA: TGTGCCAGCAGGGGCGGGACCTCTGGGGCCAACGTCCTGACTTTC
CDR3: CASRGGTSGANVLTF

length: 15
V: TRBV11-1
J: TRBJ2-2
D: TRBD1
size: -
DNA: TGTGCCAGCAGCTTCCGGTACAGGGGTACCGGGGAGCTGTTTTTT
CDR3: CASSFRYRGTGELFF

length: 11
V: TRBV5-6
J: TRBJ1-2
D: -
size: -
DNA: TGTGCCAGCAGCTTCGGTGCTGGCTACACCTTC
CDR3: CASSFGAGYTF

length: 13
V: TRBV19
J: TRBJ1-1
D: -
size: -
DNA: TGTGCCAGTAGTATTTCAGTGAACACTGAAGCTTTCTTT
CDR3: CASSISVNTEAFF

length: 14
V: TRBV5-6
J: TRBJ2-7
D: TRBD1
size: few
DNA: TGTGCCAGCAGCTGGGGACAGGGATCCTACGAGCAGTACTTC
CDR3: CASSWGQGSYEQYF

length: 17
V: TRBV14
J: TRBJ2-7
D: TRBD1
size: many
DNA: TGTGCCAGCAGCCACGGCCCCGGGACAGGGAGCTCCTACGAGCAGTACTTC
CDR3: CASSHGPGTGSSYEQYF

length: 16
V: TRBV19
J: TRBJ1-5
D: -
size: once
DNA: TGTGCCAGTAGTCTTTCTGGTCCACAGAGTAATCAGCCCCAGCATTTT
CDR3: CASSLSGPQSNQPQHF

length: 14
V: TRBV12-5
J: TRBJ2-1
D: -
size: -
DNA: TGTGCTAGTGGAAATTCCGGGTCATACAATGAGCAGTTCTTC
CDR3: CASGNSGSYNEQFF

length: 16
V: TRBV24-1
J: TRBJ2-5
D: TRBD2
size: few
DNA: TGTGCCACCAGTGACACGACTAGCGGGAGTCATAAGACCCAGTACTTC
CDR3: CATSDTTSGSHKTQYF

length: 12
V: TRBV10-2
J: TRBJ1-5
D: -
size: -
DNA: TGCGCCAGTAACAGGGATAATCAGCCCCAGCATTTT
CDR3: CASNRDNQPQHF

length: 14
V: TRBV29-1
J: TRBJ2-7
D: TRBD1
size: -
DNA: TGCAGCGTCGAACGGACAGGGGGCTCCTACGAGCAGTACTTC
CDR3: CSVERTGGSYEQYF

length: 16
V: TRBV5-1
J: TRBJ2-7
D: TRBD1
size: many
DNA: TGCGCCAGCAGCACAGGGGGCAATCGGGTCTCCTACGAGCAGTACTTC
CDR3: CASSTGGNRVSYEQYF

length: 15
V: TRBV28
J: TRBJ1-5
D: TRBD1
size: -
DNA: TGTGCCAGCAGTTCCCTGACAGGGTCCAGGAGGCCCCAGCATTTT
CDR3: CASSSLTGSRRPQHF

length: 16
V: TRBV5-4
J: TRBJ2-1
D: -
size: -
DNA: TGTGCCAGCAGCTTGGCCCCGGGAATCTCCTACAATGAGCAGTTCTTC
CDR3: CASSLAPGISYNEQFF

length: 15
V: TRBV9
J: TRBJ2-5
D: TRBD2
size: -
DNA: TGTGCCAGCAGCCGCGGGACTAGCGGGAGAGAGACCCAGTACTTC
CDR3: CASSRGTSGRETQYF

length: 19
V: TRBV27
J: TRBJ2-1
D: -
size: -
DNA: TGTGCCAGCAGTTTACGAGTCGGGTTGGGGCCTAGCTCCTACAATGAGCAGTTCTTC
CDR3: CASSLRVGLGPSSYNEQFF

length: 15
V: TRBV4-1
J: TRBJ2-7
D: TRBD1
size: -
DNA: TGCGCCAGCAGCCAGCCGGGACAGGGGTTCTACGAGCAGTACTTC
CDR3: CASSQPGQGFYEQYF

length: 16
V: TRBV3-1/TRBV3-2
J: TRBJ2-7
D: TRBD2
size: -
DNA: TGTGCCAGCAGCCGGAGTAGCGGGAATATAGCGTACGAGCAGTACTTC
CDR3: CASSRSSGNIAYEQYF

length: 14
V: TRBV20-1
J: TRBJ2-7
D: -
size: -
DNA: TGCAGTGCTAGTTTAACCGGGGGAGCTATAGAGCAGTACTTC
CDR3: CSASLTGGAIEQYF

length: 12
V: TRBV19
J: TRBJ1-2
D: -
size: -
DNA: TGTGCCAGTGGGGGCACCCCCTATGGCTACACCTTC
CDR3: CASGGTPYGYTF

length: 15
V: TRBV27
J: TRBJ2-7
D: -
size: -
DNA: TGTGCCAGCAGTCCTATTCTTGGACAGCTAGGCGAGCAGTACTTC
CDR3: CASSPILGQLGEQYF

length: 13
V: TRBV4-1
J: TRBJ1-4
D: -
size: -
DNA: TGCGCCAGCAGCTTCCGGGTTGGTGAAAAACTGTTTTTT
CDR3: CASSFRVGEKLFF

length: 14
V: TRBV18
J: TRBJ1-3
D: -
size: -
DNA: TGTGCCAGCTCACCGGACACCTGGGGAAACACCATATATTTT
CDR3: CASSPDTWGNTIYF

length: 14
V: TRBV3-1/TRBV3-2
J: TRBJ1-4
D: -
size: -
DNA: TGTGCCAGCAGCAAAATCAGGGCCTCGGGGGAACTGTTTTTT
CDR3: CASSKIRASGELFF

length: 13
V: TRBV11-3
J: TRBJ2-1
D: -
size: -
DNA: TGTGCCAGCAGCCAAACTAGTTCCAATGAGCAGTTCTTC
CDR3: CASSQTSSNEQFF

length: 13
V: TRBV19
J: TRBJ2-7
D: -
size: few
DNA: TGTGCCAGTAGTATTCAGGGCTTCTACGAGCAGTACTTC
CDR3: CASSIQGFYEQYF

length: 15
V: TRBV7-3
J: TRBJ2-3
D: -
size: -
DNA: TGTGCCAGCAGCTTAGGGCTAGTTGGAGGCGATACGCAGTATTTT
CDR3: CASSLGLVGGDTQYF

length: 16
V: TRBV4-2
J: TRBJ2-7
D: -
size: -
DNA: TGTGCCAGCAGCTATAACTTCTTAGGGGGACCTTCGGAGCAGTACTTC
CDR3: CASSYNFLGGPSEQYF

length: 17
V: TRBV24-1
J: TRBJ2-2
D: TRBD1
size: -
DNA: TGTGCCACCAGTGACCCGCCCGGGACAGGGAACACCGGGGAGCTGTTTTTT
CDR3: CATSDPPGTGNTGELFF

length: 13
V: TRBV5-1
J: TRBJ1-6
D: -
size: -
DNA: TGCGCCAGCAGCTTGGAGGCGGATTCACCCCTCCACTTT
CDR3: CASSLEADSPLHF

length: 17
V: TRBV19
J: TRBJ1-2
D: TRBD1
size: -
DNA: TGTGCCAGTAGTTTCCGATCGACAGGGTCGGATCGCTATGGCTACACCTTC
CDR3: CASSFRSTGSDRYGYTF

length: 15
V: TRBV4-2
J: TRBJ2-1
D: TRBD2
size: -
DNA: TGTGCCAGCAGCCAAGTTAACGGGAGGTCTTCTGAGCAGTTCTTC
CDR3: CASSQVNGRSSEQFF

length: 14
V: TRBV5-5
J: TRBJ1-4
D: -
size: -
DNA: TGTGCCAGCAGCCCGGAAGAAGTAACGGGAAAACTGTTTTTT
CDR3: CASSPEEVTGKLFF

length: 13
V: TRBV6-5
J: TRBJ1-1
D: -
size: -
DNA: TGTGCCAGCAGGAGTGGGGGGAGGATTGAAGCTTTCTTT
CDR3: CASRSGGRIEAFF

length: 16
V: TRBV6-5
J: TRBJ2-7
D: -
size: -
DNA: TGTGCCAGCAGTTACTCGGAAGCAGGGGCCTCCTACGAGCAGTACTTC
CDR3: CASSYSEAGASYEQYF

length: 13
V: TRBV5-1
J: TRBJ2-7
D: -
size: -
DNA: TGCGCCAGCAGCCTGGGACATTCCTACGAGCAGTACTTC
CDR3: CASSLGHSYEQYF